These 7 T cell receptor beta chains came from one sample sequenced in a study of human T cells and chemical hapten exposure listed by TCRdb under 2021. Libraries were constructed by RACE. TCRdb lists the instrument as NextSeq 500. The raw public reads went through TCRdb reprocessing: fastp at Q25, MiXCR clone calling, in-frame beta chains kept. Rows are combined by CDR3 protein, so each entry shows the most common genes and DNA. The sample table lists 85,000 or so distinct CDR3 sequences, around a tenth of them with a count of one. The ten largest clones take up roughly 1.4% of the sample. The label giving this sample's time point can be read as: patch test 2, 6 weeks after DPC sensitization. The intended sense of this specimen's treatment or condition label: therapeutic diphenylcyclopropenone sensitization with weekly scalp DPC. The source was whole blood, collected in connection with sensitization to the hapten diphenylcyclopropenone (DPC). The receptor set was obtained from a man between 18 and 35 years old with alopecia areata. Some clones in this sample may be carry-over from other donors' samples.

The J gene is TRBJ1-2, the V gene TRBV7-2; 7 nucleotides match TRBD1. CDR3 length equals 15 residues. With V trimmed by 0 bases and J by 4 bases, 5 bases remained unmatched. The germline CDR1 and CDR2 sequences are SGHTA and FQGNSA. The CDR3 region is CASSLATGQLYGYTF. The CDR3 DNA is TGTGCCAGCAGCTTAGCCACGGGACAGCTCTATGGCTACACCTTC.

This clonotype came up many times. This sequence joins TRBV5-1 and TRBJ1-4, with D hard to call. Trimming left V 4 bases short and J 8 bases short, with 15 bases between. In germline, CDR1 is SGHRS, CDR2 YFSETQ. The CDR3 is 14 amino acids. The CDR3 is CASSPVARGEKLFF. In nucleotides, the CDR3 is TGCGCCAGCAGCCCGGTCGCAAGAGGAGAAAAACTGTTTTTT.

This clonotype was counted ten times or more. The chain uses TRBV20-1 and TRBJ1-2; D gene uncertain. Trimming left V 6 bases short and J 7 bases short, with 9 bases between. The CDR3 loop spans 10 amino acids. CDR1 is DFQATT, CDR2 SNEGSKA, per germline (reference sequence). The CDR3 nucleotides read TGCAGTGCCAGTGACTCTGGCTACACCTTC. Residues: CSASDSGYTF.

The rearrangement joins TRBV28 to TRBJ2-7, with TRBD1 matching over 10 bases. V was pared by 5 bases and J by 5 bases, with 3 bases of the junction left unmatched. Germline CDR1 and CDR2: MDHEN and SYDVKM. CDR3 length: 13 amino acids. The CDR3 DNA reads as TGTGCCAGCAGTGGGACAGGGGCCAACGAGCAGTACTTC. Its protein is CASSGTGANEQYF.

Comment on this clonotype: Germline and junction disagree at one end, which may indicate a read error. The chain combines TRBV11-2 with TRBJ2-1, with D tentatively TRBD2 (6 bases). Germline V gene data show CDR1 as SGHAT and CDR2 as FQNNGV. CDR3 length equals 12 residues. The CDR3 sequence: CASSATSEERFF. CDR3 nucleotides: TGTGCCAGCAGCGCGACTAGTGAGGAGCGGTTCTTC.

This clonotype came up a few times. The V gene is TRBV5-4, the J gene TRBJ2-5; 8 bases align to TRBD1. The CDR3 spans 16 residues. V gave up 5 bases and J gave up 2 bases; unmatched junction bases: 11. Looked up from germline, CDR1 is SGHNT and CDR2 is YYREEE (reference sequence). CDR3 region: CASSLGQGELQETQYF. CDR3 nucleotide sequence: TGTGCCAGCAGTCTTGGACAGGGAGAGTTACAAGAGACCCAGTACTTC. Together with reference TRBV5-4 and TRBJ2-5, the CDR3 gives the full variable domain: ETGVTQSPTHLIKTRGQQVTLRCSSQSGHNTVSWYQQALGQGPQFIFQYYREEENGRGNFPPRFSGLQFPNYSSELNVNALELDDSALYLCASSLGQGELQETQYFGPGTRLLVL.

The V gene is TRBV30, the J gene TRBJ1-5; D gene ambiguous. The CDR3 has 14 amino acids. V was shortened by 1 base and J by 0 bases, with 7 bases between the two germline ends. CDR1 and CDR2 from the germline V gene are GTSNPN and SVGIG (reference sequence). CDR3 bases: TGTGCCTGGAGTGGGGAACGTAGCAATCAGCCCCAGCATTTT. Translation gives CAWSGERSNQPQHF.